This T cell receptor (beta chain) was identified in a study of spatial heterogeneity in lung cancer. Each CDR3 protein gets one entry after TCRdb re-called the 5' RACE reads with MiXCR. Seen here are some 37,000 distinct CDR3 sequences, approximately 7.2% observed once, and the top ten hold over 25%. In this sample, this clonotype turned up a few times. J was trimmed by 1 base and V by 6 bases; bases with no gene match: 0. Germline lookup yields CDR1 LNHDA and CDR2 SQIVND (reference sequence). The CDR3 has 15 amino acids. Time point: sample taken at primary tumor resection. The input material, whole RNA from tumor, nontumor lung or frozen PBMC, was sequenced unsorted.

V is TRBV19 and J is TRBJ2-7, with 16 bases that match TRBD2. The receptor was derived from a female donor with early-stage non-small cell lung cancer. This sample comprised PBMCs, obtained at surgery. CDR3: CASRGLAGGSYEQYF. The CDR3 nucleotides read TGTGCCAGTAGGGGACTAGCGGGAGGGTCCTACGAGCAGTACTTC.